The 22 T cell receptor beta chains below were found in one sample sequenced in a study of OX40 agonist ivuxolimab in advanced cancers. Here immunoSEQ multiplex PCR was the method, and the copy in TCRdb shows in-frame clones only, minus some. The sample includes about 84,000 clones, about 93% of them seen just once. Specimen: CD4+ or CD8+ T cells sorted from blood, collected in a trial of the OX40 agonist ivuxolimab. The receptors derive from an adult with an advanced solid tumor such as melanoma, head and neck, liver or kidney cancer.

This clone has just a few counts. The chain has TRBV4-3 and TRBJ1-2, with D hard to call. V lost 0 bases and J lost 7, with 9 bases in between. The CDR3 has 13 residues. Per the germline V gene, CDR1 is LGHNA and CDR2 is YSLEER. The DNA for the CDR3 is TGCGCCAGCAGCCAAGAAGGCAGGAGTGGCTACACCTTC. It is translated as CASSQEGRSGYTF.

V gene TRBV19 combines with J gene TRBJ2-2; TRBD1 might be the D (6 bases). There are 13 residues in the CDR3. Trimming left V 4 bases short and J 6 bases short, with 9 bases between. The germline V gene encodes CDR1 LNHDA and CDR2 SQIVND (reference sequence). The CDR3 is CASSSTGPGELFF. The CDR3 DNA follows: TGTGCCAGTAGTAGTACAGGGCCCGGGGAGCTGTTTTTT.

This clone was recorded once. As DNA, the CDR3 is TGTGCCAGTAAAACAGGGCCCTCTAATGAAAAACTGTTTTTT. It is translated as CASKTGPSNEKLFF. V usage is TRBV2 and J usage is TRBJ1-4; TRBD1 might be the D (6 bases). V was pared by 9 bases and J by 3 bases, with 14 bases between. The CDR3 sequence is 14 residues long. Germline V gene lookup returns CDR1 SNHLY and CDR2 FYNNEI.

The rearrangement uses TRBV7-9 and TRBJ2-3; D remains unclear. The CDR3 extends over 14 amino acids. Trimming stripped 1 base from V and 6 bases from J, with 11 bases between. In germline, CDR1 is SEHNR, CDR2 FQNEAQ (reference sequence). CDR3 nucleotide sequence: TGTGCCAGCAGCTTAGTAGGACCTCGCGATACGCAGTATTTT. Protein: CASSLVGPRDTQYF.

The V call is TRBV5-1, the J call TRBJ1-1; possibly TRBD1 for D (5 bases). V lost 3 bases and J lost 1, with 13 bases in between. The CDR3 runs 15 residues. The germline V gene has CDR1 SGHRS and CDR2 YFSETQ. In DNA, the CDR3 is TGCGCCAGCAGCTGGGGGGAAGGACAGAACACTGAAGCTTTCTTT. Translating gives CASSWGEGQNTEAFF.

The chain uses TRBV10-1 and TRBJ2-5, with 9 bases lining up with TRBD2. V dropped 5 bases and J dropped 2; count of bases not matched to a gene: 12. The germline V gene encodes CDR1 WNHNN and CDR2 SYGVQD (reference sequence). This CDR3 has 17 amino acids. CDR3 in DNA: TGCGCCAGCAGTCATACAGCTAGCGGGATGGGTCAAGAGACCCAGTACTTC. Amino acid sequence: CASSHTASGMGQETQYF.

The chain employs TRBV4-3 and TRBJ1-6, with no clear D. Trimming shortened V by 0 bases and J by 4 bases, and 4 bases separated the two germline ends. The CDR3 has 14 amino acids. Per germline, CDR1 LGHNA and CDR2 YSLEER. This chain's CDR3 is CASSQDSYNSPLHF. DNA for the CDR3: TGCGCCAGCAGCCAAGATTCTTATAATTCACCCCTCCACTTT.

V usage is TRBV2 and J usage is TRBJ2-5; the match to TRBD2 covers 10 bases. J lost 5 bases, V lost 2 bases, and 14 bases had no gene match. The germline gives CDR1 SNHLY, CDR2 FYNNEI. This CDR3 has 18 residues. This chain's CDR3 is CASSESLAGEGLGETQYF. CDR3 coding DNA: TGTGCCAGCAGTGAATCGCTAGCGGGAGAGGGGCTGGGGGAGACCCAGTACTTC.

The genes are TRBV28 and TRBJ1-2; D is uncertain. Germline loops: CDR1 MDHEN, CDR2 SYDVKM. V lost 5 bases and J 4 bases, leaving 11 bases between the germline ends. The CDR3 covers 13 residues. The CDR3 DNA reads as TGTGCCAGCAGTGCCGGACGGGGCTATGGCTACACCTTC. Translated, it gives CASSAGRGYGYTF.

The chain combines TRBV28 with TRBJ2-3, with a weak D call TRBD2 (6 bases). Germline V gene lookup returns CDR1 MDHEN and CDR2 SYDVKM. V was trimmed by 8 bases and J by 6 bases, leaving 12 bases between them. This CDR3 has 12 residues. The CDR3 sequence is CASGRGVDTQYF. In DNA form, the CDR3 reads TGTGCCAGCGGGCGGGGAGTGGATACGCAGTATTTT.

The rearrangement uses TRBV5-6 and TRBJ2-5, with TRBD2 matching 7 bases. The CDR3 spans 16 residues. Trimming took 2 bases from V and 4 from J; bases not matched to a gene: 11. Per germline, CDR1 SGHDT and CDR2 YYEEEE. CDR3 in amino acids: CASSFTGGGVRETQYF. DNA for the CDR3: TGTGCCAGCAGCTTTACGGGAGGTGGGGTCAGAGAGACCCAGTACTTC.

This chain connects TRBV19 to TRBJ2-5; 13 positions agree with TRBD2. Germline V gene data show CDR1 as LNHDA and CDR2 as SQIVND (reference sequence). The length of the CDR3 is 16 residues. V shed 1 base, J shed 1 base, and the junction held 0 bases outside the gene matches. The CDR3 DNA sequence: TGTGCCAGTAGTATAGGACTAGCGGGGGGCCAAGAGACCCAGTACTTC. This encodes CASSIGLAGGQETQYF. The entire variable domain, with the rest obtained from reference TRBV19 and TRBJ2-5, is as follows: DGGITQSPKYLFRKEGQNVTLSCEQNLNHDAMYWYRQDPGQGLRLIYYSQIVNDFQKGDIAEGYSVSREKKESFPLTVTSAQKNPTAFYLCASSIGLAGGQETQYFGPGTRLLVL.

V and J are TRBV5-4 and TRBJ2-7; TRBD1 might be the D (6 bases). Trimming cost V 5 bases and J 1 base, with 10 bases left between them. Germline CDR1 reads SGHNT; CDR2 reads YYREEE (reference sequence). This CDR3 has 13 amino acids. The CDR3 bases are TGTGCCAGCAGTTCGGACAGTTCCTACGAGCAGTACTTC. This codes for CASSSDSSYEQYF.

The V gene is TRBV29-1, the J gene TRBJ2-7; 10 bases match TRBD1. The CDR3 spans 14 residues. Germline V gene data show CDR1 as SQVTM and CDR2 as ANQGSEA. The trim removed 5 bases at V and 7 bases at J, leaving 11 bases unmatched. The CDR3: CSVLGTGALREQYF. CDR3 sequence (DNA): TGCAGCGTTCTGGGGACAGGGGCTTTGAGGGAGCAGTACTTC.

V usage is TRBV5-1 and J usage is TRBJ1-2; D unclear. V shed 0 bases and J shed 0 bases, with 3 bases lying between them. CDR1 and CDR2 from the germline V gene are SGHRS and YFSETQ. The CDR3 has 13 amino acids. CDR3 residues: CASSLDPNYGYTF. The CDR3 DNA reads as TGCGCCAGCAGCTTGGATCCTAACTATGGCTACACCTTC. Complete variable domain (other parts from reference TRBV5-1 and TRBJ1-2): KAGVTQTPRYLIKTRGQQVTLSCSPISGHRSVSWYQQTPGQGLQFLFEYFSETQRNKGNFPGRFSGRQFSNSRSEMNVSTLELGDSALYLCASSLDPNYGYTFGSGTRLTVV.

This clone came up a few times. This chain uses TRBV7-6 with TRBJ1-1; D unclear. CDR3 length: 15 residues. Trimming stripped 2 bases from V and 5 bases from J, with 15 bases between. Germline CDR1 and CDR2: SGHVS and FNYEAQ. The CDR3 coding sequence is TGTGCCAGCAGCTTACGAATCGGTAGGGATACTGAAGCTTTCTTT. This translates into CASSLRIGRDTEAFF. Supplemented by reference TRBV7-6 and TRBJ1-1, the full variable domain reads GAGVSQSPRYKVTKRGQDVALRCDPISGHVSLYWYRQALGQGPEFLTYFNYEAQQDKSGLPNDRFSAERPEGSISTLTIQRTEQRDSAMYRCASSLRIGRDTEAFFGQGTRLTVV.

The rearrangement uses TRBV2 and TRBJ1-3; no reliable D call. Trimming cost V 0 bases and J 0 bases, with 6 bases left between them. In germline, CDR1 is SNHLY, CDR2 FYNNEI. CDR3 size: 15 residues. The CDR3 sequence is CASSEAKVSGNTIYF. CDR3 nucleotides: TGTGCCAGCAGTGAAGCCAAGGTCTCTGGAAACACCATATATTTT.

The rearrangement links TRBV5-1 to TRBJ2-3, with 10 bases lining up with TRBD1. Germline V lookup: CDR1 SGHRS, CDR2 YFSETQ. CDR3 length: 15 residues. The ends lost 4 bases at V and 6 bases at J; junction bases unmatched: 8. Here the CDR3 DNA reads TGCGCCAGCAGCCGGGGGACAGGGGCGCCCGATACGCAGTATTTT. Translation: CASSRGTGAPDTQYF.

The chain employs TRBV5-1 and TRBJ2-3, with D hard to call. The CDR3 loop spans 14 amino acids. Per germline, CDR1 SGHRS and CDR2 YFSETQ. V gave up 4 bases and J gave up 3 bases, with 12 bases separating them. CDR3 sequence: CASSATLGTDTQYF. DNA for the CDR3: TGCGCCAGCAGCGCTACCTTGGGAACAGATACGCAGTATTTT. Filled out from reference TRBV5-1 and TRBJ2-3, the complete variable domain reads KAGVTQTPRYLIKTRGQQVTLSCSPISGHRSVSWYQQTPGQGLQFLFEYFSETQRNKGNFPGRFSGRQFSNSRSEMNVSTLELGDSALYLCASSATLGTDTQYFGPGTRLTVL.

The V and J genes are TRBV4-2 and TRBJ2-3, with 13 positions matching TRBD2. CDR1 and CDR2 (germline): LGHNA, YNFKEQ. V trimming: 2 bases; J trimming: 6 bases; junction bases outside the gene matches: 8. This CDR3 has 17 amino acids. CDR3 DNA sequence: TGTGCCAGCAGCCAAACCGGACTAGCGGGAGCCTTGGATACGCAGTATTTT. Protein: CASSQTGLAGALDTQYF.

The V call is TRBV7-8, the J call TRBJ2-7; unclear D gene. The length of the CDR3 is 15 residues. With 5 bases removed from V and 6 bases from J, the gap between germline ends came to 20 bases. Germline V lookup: CDR1 SGHVS, CDR2 FQNEAQ. In DNA, the CDR3 is TGTGCCAGCAGCCCGCACGACACCTTCCTAGTCGAGCAGTACTTC. As protein: CASSPHDTFLVEQYF.

The rearrangement links TRBV6-6 to TRBJ1-2; the D is unclear. Germline loops: CDR1 MNHNY, CDR2 SVGAGI (reference sequence). V gave up 6 bases and J gave up 2 bases, with 10 bases separating them. This CDR3 region has 13 residues. This CDR3 reads CASSVTENYGYTF. CDR3 coding DNA: TGTGCCAGCAGCGTGACGGAGAACTATGGCTACACCTTC.